This T cell receptor beta chain comes out of a study of PD-1 blockade in mismatch repair-deficient tumors. The ends were cut back, 1 base at V and 4 bases at J, with 13 bases in the middle. The CDR3 spans 15 residues. Germline V gene data show CDR1 as SEHNR and CDR2 as FQNEAQ (reference sequence). Sequencing was performed with immunoSEQ multiplex PCR; in TCRdb, only in-frame clones are kept and a portion is missing. The table includes roughly 130,000 clones, around nine tenths detected once. Every patient had mismatch repair deficiency by PCR or immunohistochemistry. The sequenced sample was peripheral blood, obtained approximately 69 weeks after starting pembrolizumab. The rearrangement links TRBV7-9 to TRBJ2-5, with D possibly TRBD1 on 6 matching bases. The TCR was taken from an adult with mismatch repair-deficient cancer. CDR3 coding DNA: TGTGCCAGCAGCTTAGAAAGAACAGGGAGAGAGACCCAGTACTTC. It codes for CASSLERTGRETQYF.